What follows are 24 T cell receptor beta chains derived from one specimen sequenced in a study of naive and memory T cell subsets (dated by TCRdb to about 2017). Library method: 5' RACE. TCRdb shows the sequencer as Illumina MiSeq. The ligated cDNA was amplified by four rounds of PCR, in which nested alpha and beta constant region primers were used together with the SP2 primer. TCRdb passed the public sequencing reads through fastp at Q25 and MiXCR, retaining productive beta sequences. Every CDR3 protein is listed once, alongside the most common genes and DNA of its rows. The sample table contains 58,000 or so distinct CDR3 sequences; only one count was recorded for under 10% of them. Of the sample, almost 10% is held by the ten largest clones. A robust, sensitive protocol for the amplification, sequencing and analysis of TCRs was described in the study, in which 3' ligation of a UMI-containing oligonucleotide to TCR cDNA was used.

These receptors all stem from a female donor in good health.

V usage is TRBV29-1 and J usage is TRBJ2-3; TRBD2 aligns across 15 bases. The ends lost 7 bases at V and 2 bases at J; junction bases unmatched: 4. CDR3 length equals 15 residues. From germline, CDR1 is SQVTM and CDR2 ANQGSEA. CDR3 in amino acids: CSAGTSGGPTDTQYF. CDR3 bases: TGCAGCGCAGGGACTAGCGGGGGGCCCACAGATACGCAGTATTTT.

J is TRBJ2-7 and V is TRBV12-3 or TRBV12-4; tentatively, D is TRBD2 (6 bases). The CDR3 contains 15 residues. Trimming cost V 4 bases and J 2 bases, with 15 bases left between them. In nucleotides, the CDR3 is TGTGCCAGCAGTTCGCGGGACCGACTTCCCTACGAGCAGTACTTC. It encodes CASSSRDRLPYEQYF.

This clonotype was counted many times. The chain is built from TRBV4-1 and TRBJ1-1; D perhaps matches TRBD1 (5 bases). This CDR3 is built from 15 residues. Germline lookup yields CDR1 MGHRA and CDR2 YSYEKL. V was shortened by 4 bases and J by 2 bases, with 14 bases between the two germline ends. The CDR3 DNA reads TGCGCCAGCAGCCCTCCTGGCAGGGCAAACACTGAAGCTTTCTTT. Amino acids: CASSPPGRANTEAFF.

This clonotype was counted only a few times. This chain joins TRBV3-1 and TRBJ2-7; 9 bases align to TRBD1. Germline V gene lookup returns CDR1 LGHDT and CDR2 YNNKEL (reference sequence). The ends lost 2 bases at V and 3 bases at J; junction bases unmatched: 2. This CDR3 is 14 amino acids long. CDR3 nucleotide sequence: TGTGCCAGCAGCCAATGGGACAGGGTCTACGAGCAGTACTTC. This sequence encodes CASSQWDRVYEQYF.

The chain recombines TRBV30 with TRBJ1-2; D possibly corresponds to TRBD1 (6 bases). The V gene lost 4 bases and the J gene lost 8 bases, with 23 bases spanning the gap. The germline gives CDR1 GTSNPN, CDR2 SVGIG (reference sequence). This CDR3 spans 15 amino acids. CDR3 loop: CAWNGGRGHGKGYTF. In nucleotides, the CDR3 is TGTGCCTGGAACGGGGGAAGGGGACACGGAAAGGGCTACACCTTC.

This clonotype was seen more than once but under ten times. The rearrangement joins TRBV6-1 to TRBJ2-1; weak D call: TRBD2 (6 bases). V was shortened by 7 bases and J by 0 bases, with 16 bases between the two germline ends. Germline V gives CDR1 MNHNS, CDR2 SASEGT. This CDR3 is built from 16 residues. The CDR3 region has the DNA TGTGCCAGCATAACATTACGGGGGAGCTCCTACAATGAGCAGTTCTTC. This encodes CASITLRGSSYNEQFF.

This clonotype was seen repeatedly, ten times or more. Here the CDR3 reads CSVATGSQYF. The CDR3 nucleotides read TGCAGCGTTGCAACAGGTAGCCAGTACTTC. The chain links TRBV29-1 to TRBJ2-5; tentatively, D is TRBD1 (5 bases). This CDR3 has 10 amino acids. Germline CDR1 reads SQVTM; CDR2 reads ANQGSEA. Deletions cut 4 bases from V and 10 bases from J, with 10 bases between. Filled out from reference TRBV29-1 and TRBJ2-5, the complete variable domain reads SAVISQKPSRDICQRGTSLTIQCQVDSQVTMMFWYRQQPGQSLTLIATANQGSEATYESGFVIDKFPISRPNLTFSTLTVSNMSPEDSSIYLCSVATGSQYFGPGTRLLVL.

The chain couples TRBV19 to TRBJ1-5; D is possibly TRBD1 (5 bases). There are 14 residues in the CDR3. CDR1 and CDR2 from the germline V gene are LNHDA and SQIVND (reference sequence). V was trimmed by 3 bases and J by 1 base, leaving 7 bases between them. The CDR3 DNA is TGTGCCAGTAGTATCCGGGACAGCAATCAGCCCCAGCATTTT. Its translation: CASSIRDSNQPQHF.

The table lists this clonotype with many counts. CDR3 coding DNA: TGTGCCAGCAGCCAGGGGGGGGGCAAGGGGAACACTGAAGCTTTCTTT. Its translation: CASSQGGGKGNTEAFF. This chain links TRBV7-9 with TRBJ1-1, with 7 bases that match TRBD1. Germline V gene data show CDR1 as SEHNR and CDR2 as FQNEAQ (reference sequence). J gave up 1 base and V 5 bases, and 10 bases lay outside the gene matches. This CDR3 is 16 amino acids long.

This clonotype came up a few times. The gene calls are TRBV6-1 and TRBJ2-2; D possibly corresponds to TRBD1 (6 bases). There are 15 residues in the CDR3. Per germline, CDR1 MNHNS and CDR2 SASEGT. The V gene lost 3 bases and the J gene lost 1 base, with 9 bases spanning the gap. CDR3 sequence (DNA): TGTGCCAGCAGTGAGCCGGGACAGAACACCGGGGAGCTGTTTTTT. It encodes CASSEPGQNTGELFF.

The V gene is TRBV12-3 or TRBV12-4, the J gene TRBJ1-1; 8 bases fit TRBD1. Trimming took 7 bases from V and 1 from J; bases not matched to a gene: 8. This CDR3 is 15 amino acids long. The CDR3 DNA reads TGTGCCAGCACCCGACAGGGGTTCAGGAACACTGAAGCTTTCTTT. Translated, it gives CASTRQGFRNTEAFF.

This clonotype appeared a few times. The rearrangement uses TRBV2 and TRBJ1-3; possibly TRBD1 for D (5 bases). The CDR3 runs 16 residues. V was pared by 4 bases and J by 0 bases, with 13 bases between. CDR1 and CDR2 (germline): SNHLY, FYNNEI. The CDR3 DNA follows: TGTGCCAGCAGTGTAGGAGGGGCGAGCTCTGGAAACACCATATATTTT. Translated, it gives CASSVGGASSGNTIYF.

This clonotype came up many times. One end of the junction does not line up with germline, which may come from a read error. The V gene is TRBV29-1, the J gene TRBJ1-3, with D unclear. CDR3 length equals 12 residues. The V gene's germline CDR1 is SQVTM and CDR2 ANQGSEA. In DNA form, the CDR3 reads TGCAGCGTTGTAACTACTGGAAACACCACATATTTT. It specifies CSVVTTGNTTYF.

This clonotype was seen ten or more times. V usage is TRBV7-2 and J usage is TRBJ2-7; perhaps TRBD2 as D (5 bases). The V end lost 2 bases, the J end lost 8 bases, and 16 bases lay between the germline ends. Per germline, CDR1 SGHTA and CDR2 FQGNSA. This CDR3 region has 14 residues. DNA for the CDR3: TGTGCCAGCAGCTTATCGACTACCCCGGTGAAGCAGTACTTC. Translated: CASSLSTTPVKQYF.

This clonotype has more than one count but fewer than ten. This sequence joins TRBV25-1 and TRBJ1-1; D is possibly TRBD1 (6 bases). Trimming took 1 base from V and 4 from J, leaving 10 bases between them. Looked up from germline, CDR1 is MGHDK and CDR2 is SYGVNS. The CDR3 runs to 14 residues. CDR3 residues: CASSEFGRGTEAFF. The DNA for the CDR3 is TGTGCCAGCAGTGAATTTGGCAGGGGCACTGAAGCTTTCTTT.

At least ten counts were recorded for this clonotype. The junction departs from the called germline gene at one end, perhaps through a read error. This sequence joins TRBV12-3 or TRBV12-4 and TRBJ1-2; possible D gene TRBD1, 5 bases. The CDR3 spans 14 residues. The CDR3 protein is CASSSSGPKYGYTF. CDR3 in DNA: TGTGCCAGCAGTTCATCGGGGCCTAAATATGGCTACACCTTC.

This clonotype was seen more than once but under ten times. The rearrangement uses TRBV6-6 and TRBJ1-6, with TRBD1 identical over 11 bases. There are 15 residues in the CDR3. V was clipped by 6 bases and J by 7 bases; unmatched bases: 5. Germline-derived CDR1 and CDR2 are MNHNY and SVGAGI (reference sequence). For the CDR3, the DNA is TGTGCCAGCAGAGCGGGACAGGGGGGGAATTCACCCCTCCACTTT. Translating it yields CASRAGQGGNSPLHF.

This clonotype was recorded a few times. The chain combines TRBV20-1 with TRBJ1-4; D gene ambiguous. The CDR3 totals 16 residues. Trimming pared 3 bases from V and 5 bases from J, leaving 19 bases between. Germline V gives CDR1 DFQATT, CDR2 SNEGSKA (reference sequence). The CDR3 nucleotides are TGCAGTGCTAGTTCGGCCTCGGCAATAGAGAATGAAAAACTGTTTTTT. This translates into CSASSASAIENEKLFF.

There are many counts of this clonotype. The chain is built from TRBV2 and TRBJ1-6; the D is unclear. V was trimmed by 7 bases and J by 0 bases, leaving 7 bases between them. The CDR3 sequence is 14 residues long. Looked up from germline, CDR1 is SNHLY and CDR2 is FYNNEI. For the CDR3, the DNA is TGTGCCAGCATCGGGTCCTCCTATAATTCACCCCTCCACTTT. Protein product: CASIGSSYNSPLHF.

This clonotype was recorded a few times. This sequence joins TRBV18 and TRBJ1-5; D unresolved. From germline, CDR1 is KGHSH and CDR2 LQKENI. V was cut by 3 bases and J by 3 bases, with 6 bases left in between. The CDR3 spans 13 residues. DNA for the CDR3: TGTGCCAGCTCACCCGATTACAATCAGCCCCAGCATTTT. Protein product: CASSPDYNQPQHF.

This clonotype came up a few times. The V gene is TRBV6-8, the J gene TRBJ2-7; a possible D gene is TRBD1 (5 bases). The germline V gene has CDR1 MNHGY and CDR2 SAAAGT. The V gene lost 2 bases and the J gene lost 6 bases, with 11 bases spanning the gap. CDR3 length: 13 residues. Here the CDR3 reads CASSYGDSLEQYF. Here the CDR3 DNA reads TGTGCCAGCAGTTACGGAGACAGCCTCGAGCAGTACTTC.

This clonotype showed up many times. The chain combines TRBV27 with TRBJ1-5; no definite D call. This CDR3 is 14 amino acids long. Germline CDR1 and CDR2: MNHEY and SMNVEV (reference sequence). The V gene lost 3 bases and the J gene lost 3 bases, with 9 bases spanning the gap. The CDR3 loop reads CASSLVGPNQPQHF. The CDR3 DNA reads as TGTGCCAGCAGTTTGGTGGGTCCCAATCAGCCCCAGCATTTT.

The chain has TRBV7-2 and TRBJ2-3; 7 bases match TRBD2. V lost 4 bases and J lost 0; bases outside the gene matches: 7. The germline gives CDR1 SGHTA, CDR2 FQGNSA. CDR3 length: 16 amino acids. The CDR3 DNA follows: TGTGCCAGCAGCTCCGGGAGGACCACTAGCACAGATACGCAGTATTTT. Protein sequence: CASSSGRTTSTDTQYF. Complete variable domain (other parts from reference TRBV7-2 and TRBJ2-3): GAGVSQSPSNKVTEKGKDVELRCDPISGHTALYWYRQSLGQGLEFLIYFQGNSAPDKSGLPSDRFSAERTGGSVSTLTIQRTQQEDSAVYLCASSSGRTTSTDTQYFGPGTRLTVL.

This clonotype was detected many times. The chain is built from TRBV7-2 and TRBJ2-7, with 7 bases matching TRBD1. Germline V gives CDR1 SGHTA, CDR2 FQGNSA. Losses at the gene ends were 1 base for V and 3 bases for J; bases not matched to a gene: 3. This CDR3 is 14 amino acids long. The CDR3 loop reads CASSLVGQHYEQYF. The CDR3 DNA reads TGTGCCAGCAGCTTAGTGGGACAGCACTACGAGCAGTACTTC.